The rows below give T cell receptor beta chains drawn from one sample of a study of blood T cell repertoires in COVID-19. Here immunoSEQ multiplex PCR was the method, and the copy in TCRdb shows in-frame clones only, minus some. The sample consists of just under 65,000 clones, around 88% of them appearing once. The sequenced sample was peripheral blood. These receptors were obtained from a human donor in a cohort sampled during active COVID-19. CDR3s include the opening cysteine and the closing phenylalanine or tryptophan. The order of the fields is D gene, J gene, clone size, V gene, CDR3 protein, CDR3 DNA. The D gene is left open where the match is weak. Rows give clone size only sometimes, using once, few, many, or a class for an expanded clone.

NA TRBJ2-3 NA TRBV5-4 CASSLRLSGGTDTQYF TGTGCCAGCAGCCTAAGGCTTAGCGGCGGCACAGATACGCAGTATTTT
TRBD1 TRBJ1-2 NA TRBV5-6 CASSTGDSYGYTF TGTGCCAGCAGCACAGGGGACAGCTATGGCTACACCTTC
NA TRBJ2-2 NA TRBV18 CASSPASGGYHTGELFF TGTGCCAGCTCACCTGCCTCGGGGGGCTATCACACCGGGGAGCTGTTTTTT
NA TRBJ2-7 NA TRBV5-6 CASSFGLAGSHEQYF TGTGCCAGCAGCTTTGGGCTGGCAGGGTCCCACGAGCAGTACTTC
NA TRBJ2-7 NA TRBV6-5 CASRRGPDSSYEQYF TGTGCCAGCAGAAGAGGTCCAGACAGCTCCTACGAGCAGTACTTC
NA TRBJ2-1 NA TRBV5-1 CASSLRERYNEQFF TGCGCCAGCAGCTTGCGGGAACGCTACAATGAGCAGTTCTTC
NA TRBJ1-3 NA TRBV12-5 CASGLVLGGAFGNTIYF TGTGCTAGTGGTTTGGTACTGGGGGGGGCTTTTGGAAACACCATATATTTT
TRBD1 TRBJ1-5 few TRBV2 CASSFTTGPNQPQHF TGTGCCAGCAGTTTTACGACAGGGCCCAATCAGCCCCAGCATTTT
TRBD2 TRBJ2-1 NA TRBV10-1 CASSDARGGYNEQFF TGCGCCAGCAGTGATGCCCGGGGGGGCTACAATGAGCAGTTCTTC
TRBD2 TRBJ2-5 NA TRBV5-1 CASSLGLAGGLNTQETQYF TGCGCCAGCAGCTTGGGACTAGCGGGGGGCCTAAATACCCAAGAGACCCAGTACTTC
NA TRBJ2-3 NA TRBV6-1 CASSEWGADTQYF TGTGCCAGCAGTGAATGGGGGGCAGATACGCAGTATTTT
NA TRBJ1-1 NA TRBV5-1 CASSLTGNTEAFF TGCGCCAGCAGCTTGACAGGGAACACTGAAGCTTTCTTT
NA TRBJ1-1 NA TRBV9 CASSLGGRANTEAFF TGTGCCAGCAGCTTGGGGGGACGGGCGAACACTGAAGCTTTCTTT
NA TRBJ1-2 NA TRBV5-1 CASTTTAGDYGYTF TGCGCCAGCACAACGACGGCGGGGGACTATGGCTACACCTTC
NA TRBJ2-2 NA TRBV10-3 CAISESWKGAGELFF TGTGCCATCAGTGAGTCGTGGAAGGGGGCCGGGGAGCTGTTTTTT
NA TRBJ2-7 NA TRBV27 CASSLSPRSSYEQYF TGTGCCAGCAGTTTATCTCCACGGAGCTCCTACGAGCAGTACTTC
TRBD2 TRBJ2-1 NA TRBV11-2 CASIHGASGDEQFF TGTGCCAGCATCCACGGGGCTAGCGGGGATGAGCAGTTCTTC
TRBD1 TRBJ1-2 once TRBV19 CASSLFHRTGGGYTF TGTGCCAGTAGCCTATTCCATAGGACAGGGGGTGGCTACACCTTC
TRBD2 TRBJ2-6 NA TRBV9 CASKPGLEWSGANVLTF TGTGCCAGCAAACCGGGACTAGAGTGGTCTGGGGCCAACGTCCTGACTTTC
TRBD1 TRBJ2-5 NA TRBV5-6 CASSAIQGAIETQYF TGTGCCAGCAGCGCCATACAGGGGGCTATAGAGACCCAGTACTTC
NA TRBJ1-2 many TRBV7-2 CASSLVGEGWASRYGYTF TGTGCCAGCAGCTTAGTAGGGGAGGGGTGGGCTTCACGATATGGCTACACCTTC
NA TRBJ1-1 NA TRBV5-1 CASSLDRGRNTEAFF TGCGCCAGCAGCTTGGATAGGGGGAGGAACACTGAAGCTTTCTTT
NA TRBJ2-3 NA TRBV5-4 CASSLGSPSSGTDTQYF TGTGCCAGCAGCTTGGGATCTCCTAGCTCCGGCACAGATACGCAGTATTTT
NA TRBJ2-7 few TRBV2 CASRAYQRNYEQYF TGTGCCAGCAGGGCATACCAACGAAACTACGAGCAGTACTTC
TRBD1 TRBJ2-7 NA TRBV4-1 CASSQDFPGGSYEQYF TGCGCCAGCAGCCAAGATTTTCCAGGGGGATCCTACGAGCAGTACTTC
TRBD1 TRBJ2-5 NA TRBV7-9 CASSLTGGQETQYF TGTGCCAGCAGCTTAACAGGGGGCCAAGAGACCCAGTACTTC
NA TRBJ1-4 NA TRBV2 CASRPPSGDAKLFF TGTGCCAGCCGTCCGCCCTCGGGGGATGCAAAACTGTTTTTT
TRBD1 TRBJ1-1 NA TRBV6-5 CASSYRGLGTEAFF TGTGCCAGCAGTTACAGGGGGCTCGGGACTGAAGCTTTCTTT
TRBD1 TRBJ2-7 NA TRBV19 CASSIQTGVHEQYF TGTGCCAGTAGTATACAGACAGGGGTCCACGAGCAGTACTTC
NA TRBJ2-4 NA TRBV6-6 CASSSQGTIQYF TGTGCCAGCAGTTCTCAGGGGACCATTCAGTACTTC
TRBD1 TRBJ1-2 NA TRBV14 CASSQARQGSYTF TGTGCCAGCAGCCAGGCTCGACAGGGGAGCTACACCTTC
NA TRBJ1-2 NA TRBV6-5 CASTRVGYGYTF TGTGCCAGCACCAGGGTGGGTTATGGCTACACCTTC
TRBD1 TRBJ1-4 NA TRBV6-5 CASRPIRGRVEKLFF TGTGCCAGCAGACCGATCAGGGGGCGTGTTGAAAAACTGTTTTTT
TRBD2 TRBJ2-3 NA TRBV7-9 CASSRPGGAFADTQYF TGTGCCAGCAGCCGACCCGGGGGGGCCTTCGCAGATACGCAGTATTTT
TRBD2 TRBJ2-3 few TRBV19 CASSMTGGGRSTDTQYF TGTGCCAGTAGTATGACCGGGGGCGGGAGGAGCACAGATACGCAGTATTTT
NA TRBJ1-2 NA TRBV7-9 CASSQEGVNPYGYTF TGTGCCAGCAGCCAAGAGGGGGTTAACCCCTATGGCTACACCTTC
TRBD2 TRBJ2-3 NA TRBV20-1 CSAYGRDTQYF TGCAGTGCGTACGGGAGGGATACGCAGTATTTT
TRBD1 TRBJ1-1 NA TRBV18 CASSPGTGTTEAFF TGTGCCAGCTCCCCCGGGACAGGGACCACTGAAGCTTTCTTT
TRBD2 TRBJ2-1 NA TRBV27 CASSLRVSSGFYNEQFF TGTGCCAGCAGTTTAAGGGTCTCTAGCGGGTTCTACAATGAGCAGTTCTTC
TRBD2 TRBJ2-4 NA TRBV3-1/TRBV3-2 CASSHLGGSKNIQYF TGTGCCAGCAGCCACCTGGGGGGGTCCAAAAACATTCAGTACTTC
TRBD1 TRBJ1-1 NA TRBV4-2 CASSQEGIWRGLSEAFF TGTGCCAGCAGCCAAGAAGGGATTTGGAGGGGGCTATCTGAAGCTTTCTTT
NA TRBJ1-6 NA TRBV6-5 CASTRSSYNSPLHF TGTGCCAGCACTCGGAGCTCCTATAATTCACCCCTCCACTTT
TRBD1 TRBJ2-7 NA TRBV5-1 CASSLEGTGDEQYF TGCGCCAGCAGCTTGGAAGGGACAGGGGATGAGCAGTACTTC
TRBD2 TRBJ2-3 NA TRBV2 CATTGLGRNTQYF TGTGCCACCACGGGACTAGGTAGGAATACGCAGTATTTT
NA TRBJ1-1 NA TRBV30 CAWRAQVDTEAFF TGTGCCTGGAGGGCACAGGTGGACACTGAAGCTTTCTTT
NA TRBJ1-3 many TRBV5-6 CASSFKMVRGNTIYF TGTGCCAGCAGCTTCAAAATGGTCAGAGGAAACACCATATATTTT
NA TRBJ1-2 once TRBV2 CASSERGVYYGYTF TGTGCCAGCAGTGAACGAGGTGTCTACTATGGCTACACCTTC
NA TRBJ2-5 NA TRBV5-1 CASSSSGLLMGETQYF TGCGCCAGCAGCTCCTCGGGACTCCTAATGGGAGAGACCCAGTACTTC
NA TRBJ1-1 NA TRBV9 CASSPQSGGVAEAFF TGTGCCAGCAGCCCACAGTCGGGGGGTGTGGCTGAAGCTTTCTTT
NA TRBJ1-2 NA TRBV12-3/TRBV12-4 CASAGGGLRGYTF TGTGCCAGCGCCGGGGGGGGGCTGAGGGGCTACACCTTC